The next 29 T cell receptor beta chains were all read from a single sample in a study of glioma-infiltrating T cells. TCR alpha and beta CDR3 regions were amplified from RNA using iRepertoire nested multiplex PCR. MiXCR, applied by TCRdb to the multiplex PCR reads, yields one record per CDR3 protein. The profile covers tens of thousands of distinct CDR3 sequences, with about a quarter appearing a single time and under 8.5% taken by the ten largest. The sequenced material came from glioma tissue, nonneoplastic brain tissue, or PBMCs (not recorded which). The receptors were sampled from a human donor with low-grade glioma or glioblastoma, undergoing nonglioma brain surgery, or in good health (not recorded which).

This clonotype showed up many times. The rearrangement uses TRBV10-1 and TRBJ1-2; no definite D call. The CDR3 is 15 amino acids. Per germline, CDR1 WNHNN and CDR2 SYGVQD (reference sequence). Trimming shortened V by 3 bases and J by 3 bases, and 14 bases separated the two germline ends. CDR3 protein: CASSEDSRRDYGYTF. In nucleotides, the CDR3 is TGCGCCAGCAGTGAAGATAGCAGACGGGACTATGGCTACACCTTC.

This clonotype was seen repeatedly, ten times or more. The chain links TRBV18 to TRBJ2-3; weak D call: TRBD2 (6 bases). CDR1 and CDR2 (germline): KGHSH, LQKENI. CDR3 length: 16 amino acids. Trimming left V 1 base short and J 2 bases short, with 13 bases between. The CDR3 nucleotides are TGTGCCAGCTCACCACTTGGGGCTAGCGCCACAGATACGCAGTATTTT. Protein sequence: CASSPLGASATDTQYF.

This clonotype was counted many times. CDR3 nucleotides: TGCGCCAGCATCTCGACGGAGCGGAAGACCCAGTACTTC. Encoded protein: CASISTERKTQYF. The chain joins TRBV10-2 to TRBJ2-5; D might be TRBD2 (5 bases). The CDR3 spans 13 residues. Germline assignment: CDR1 WSHSY and CDR2 SAAADI. Deletions cut 7 bases from V and 6 bases from J, with 15 bases between.

This clonotype occurred many times. V usage is TRBV20-1 and J usage is TRBJ2-3, with 7 nucleotides matching TRBD2. Unmatched junction bases numbered 5, after V lost 3 bases and J lost 2 bases. CDR3 length: 14 residues. Germline V gene data show CDR1 as DFQATT and CDR2 as SNEGSKA (reference sequence). In DNA form, the CDR3 reads TGCAGTGCTAGGTCGGGACTAAACACAGATACGCAGTATTTT. Translated, it gives CSARSGLNTDTQYF.

This sequence joins TRBV29-1 and TRBJ2-7; no reliable D call. The ends were cut back, 4 bases at V and 6 bases at J, with 16 bases in the middle. The CDR3 is made up of 13 amino acids. Germline V gene data show CDR1 as SQVTM and CDR2 as ANQGSEA. CDR3 nucleotide sequence: TGCAGCGTTGGAGGCGATAACATAGGCGAGCAGTACTTC. Amino acids: CSVGGDNIGEQYF.

This clonotype was seen many times. The V gene is TRBV20-1, the J gene TRBJ2-7; D is ambiguous. V was shortened by 6 bases and J by 2 bases, with 8 bases between the two germline ends. The CDR3 is 11 residues long. Germline V gene lookup returns CDR1 DFQATT and CDR2 SNEGSKA (reference sequence). The CDR3 spells CSALGTYEQYF. In DNA, the CDR3 is TGCAGTGCCCTCGGTACCTACGAGCAGTACTTC.

To note about this clonotype: A junction boundary mismatches the germline segment, possibly from a read error. The chain couples TRBV6-5 to TRBJ2-7; 7 nucleotides line up with TRBD1. Germline assignment: CDR1 MNHEY and CDR2 SVGAGI. The CDR3 covers 14 residues. Written as DNA, the CDR3 is TGTGCCAGCAGTTTAGGACAGGAGAAGGACGACCAGTACTTC. Its protein is CASSLGQEKDDQYF.

This clonotype has ten or more counts. This chain uses TRBV4-1 with TRBJ1-5; unclear D gene. With 7 bases removed from V and 2 bases from J, the gap between germline ends came to 12 bases. The germline CDR1 and CDR2 sequences are MGHRA and YSYEKL. This CDR3 region has 14 residues. CDR3 region: CASNTRAGNQPQHF. DNA for the CDR3: TGCGCCAGCAATACGAGGGCCGGCAATCAGCCCCAGCATTTT.

This chain connects TRBV6-1 to TRBJ1-2; 7 bases are shared with TRBD1. The CDR3 sequence is 15 residues long. The germline CDR1 and CDR2 sequences are MNHNS and SASEGT. J gave up 12 bases and V 3 bases, and 16 bases lay outside the gene matches. The DNA of the CDR3 is TGTGCCAGCAGTGAGTACCTGGGACAGAAATATGGAGACACCTTC. It translates to CASSEYLGQKYGDTF.

This clonotype appeared many times. The chain employs TRBV3-1 and TRBJ1-2; 7 positions agree with TRBD1. V dropped 3 bases and J dropped 4; count of bases not matched to a gene: 5. Germline CDR1 LGHDT, CDR2 YNNKEL (reference sequence). The CDR3 totals 14 residues. The CDR3 reads CASSQTQGGYGYTF. The CDR3 DNA sequence: TGTGCCAGCAGCCAGACCCAGGGGGGCTATGGCTACACCTTC.

The rearrangement joins TRBV6-6 to TRBJ1-5; D might be TRBD1 (5 bases). The germline gives CDR1 MNHNY, CDR2 SVGAGI (reference sequence). The length of the CDR3 is 15 residues. The V end lost 5 bases, the J end lost 3 bases, and 14 bases lay between the germline ends. CDR3 region: CASSARRGYNQPQHF. CDR3 sequence (DNA): TGTGCCAGCAGTGCCCGGCGGGGGTACAATCAGCCCCAGCATTTT.

This clonotype has just a few counts. The V call is TRBV6-5, the J call TRBJ2-7, with D perhaps TRBD1 (6 bases). CDR1 is MNHEY, CDR2 SVGAGI, per germline. This CDR3 region has 17 residues. The ends were cut back, 6 bases at V and 3 bases at J, with 24 bases in the middle. The CDR3 coding sequence is TGTGCCAGCAGAGGACTTACAGGGACGACTCACTACTACGAGCAGTACTTC. Its translation is CASRGLTGTTHYYEQYF.

This clonotype was recorded many times. The chain couples TRBV2 to TRBJ2-1; 7 bases fit TRBD2. The CDR3 totals 15 residues. Germline V gives CDR1 SNHLY, CDR2 FYNNEI. The junction had 8 bases not matched to a gene; V was cut back by 7 bases and J by 2 bases. The CDR3 is CASNIPGGAYNEQFF. CDR3 DNA: TGTGCCAGCAACATACCGGGGGGTGCCTACAATGAGCAGTTCTTC. Combining the CDR3 with reference TRBV2 and TRBJ2-1 gives the whole variable domain EPEVTQTPSHQVTQMGQEVILRCVPISNHLYFYWYRQILGQKVEFLVSFYNNEISEKSEIFDDQFSVERPDGSNFTLKIRSTKLEDSAMYFCASNIPGGAYNEQFFGPGTRLTVL.

This clonotype was seen a handful of times. The chain links TRBV12-3 or TRBV12-4 to TRBJ2-7, with D possibly matching TRBD1 (6 bases). V lost 0 bases, J lost 2 bases, and 11 bases lay in between. The CDR3 loop spans 15 amino acids. CDR3 in amino acids: CASSLAGTRTYEQYF. CDR3 sequence (DNA): TGTGCCAGCAGTTTAGCCGGGACACGAACCTACGAGCAGTACTTC.

This clonotype was seen at least ten times. The rearrangement uses TRBV2 and TRBJ2-3, with D perhaps TRBD1 or TRBD2 (5 bases each). V dropped 7 bases and J dropped 2 bases, with 16 bases sitting between them. Germline-derived CDR1 and CDR2 are SNHLY and FYNNEI. The CDR3 runs to 15 residues. This chain's CDR3 is CASTGEGSVTDTQYF. The CDR3, as DNA: TGTGCCAGCACGGGCGAGGGGAGTGTCACAGATACGCAGTATTTT.

This clonotype was detected ten times or more. The chain is built from TRBV2 and TRBJ1-3; D uncertain. V was cut by 6 bases and J by 2 bases, with 17 bases left in between. The CDR3 is 16 amino acids. The germline gives CDR1 SNHLY, CDR2 FYNNEI. The CDR3 here is CASSATWGLAGNTIYF. DNA for the CDR3: TGTGCCAGCAGCGCTACTTGGGGTCTGGCTGGAAACACCATATATTTT. Filled out from reference TRBV2 and TRBJ1-3, the complete variable domain reads EPEVTQTPSHQVTQMGQEVILRCVPISNHLYFYWYRQILGQKVEFLVSFYNNEISEKSEIFDDQFSVERPDGSNFTLKIRSTKLEDSAMYFCASSATWGLAGNTIYFGEGSWLTVV.

This clonotype has ten or more counts. The V call is TRBV6-1, the J call TRBJ2-1, with unresolved D. V was clipped by 2 bases and J by 2 bases, with 10 bases between them. This CDR3 is built from 15 residues. Per germline, CDR1 MNHNS and CDR2 SASEGT. DNA of the CDR3: TGTGCCAGCAGTGAAATAGCCTCCACCTACAATGAGCAGTTCTTC. Its translation is CASSEIASTYNEQFF.

This clonotype was found many times. This chain joins TRBV2 and TRBJ2-5, with TRBD1 matching over 8 bases. The CDR3 has 14 amino acids. The V segment lost 6 bases and the J segment 2 bases; nucleotides outside the gene matches: 5. Germline loops: CDR1 SNHLY, CDR2 FYNNEI. The CDR3 coding sequence is TGTGCCAGCAGAATTGGGACAGGTCAAGAGACCCAGTACTTC. As protein: CASRIGTGQETQYF.

The chain is built from TRBV6-1 and TRBJ2-7; 12 nucleotides align to TRBD1. In germline, CDR1 is MNHNS, CDR2 SASEGT. The V and J ends lost 4 bases and 0 bases, in that order; junction bases with no gene match: 10. The CDR3 loop spans 18 amino acids. CDR3 nucleotide sequence: TGTGCCAGCAGTGGCAACCGGGACAGGGGGCCCAACTCCTACGAGCAGTACTTC. It translates to CASSGNRDRGPNSYEQYF.

This clonotype has at least ten counts. This chain joins TRBV7-7 and TRBJ2-2, with D tentatively TRBD2 (6 bases). The V gene lost 5 bases and the J gene lost 0 bases, with 13 bases spanning the gap. The CDR3 sequence is 16 residues long. Germline V gives CDR1 SSHAT, CDR2 FNYEAQ (reference sequence). CDR3 region: CASSPASAANTGELFF. CDR3 DNA sequence: TGTGCCAGCAGCCCCGCTAGCGCCGCGAACACCGGGGAGCTGTTTTTT. The variable domain in full, completed from reference TRBV7-7 and TRBJ2-2, reads GAGVSQSPRYKVTKRGQDVTLRCDPISSHATLYWYQQALGQGPEFLTYFNYEAQPDKSGLPSDRFSAERPEGSISTLTIQRTEQRDSAMYRCASSPASAANTGELFFGEGSRLTVL.

The chain employs TRBV5-1 and TRBJ2-1; the match to TRBD1 covers 9 bases. The CDR3 loop spans 15 amino acids. Germline loops: CDR1 SGHRS, CDR2 YFSETQ. The J segment lost 9 bases and the V segment lost 2 bases, leaving 9 bases of the junction unmatched. The CDR3 DNA follows: TGCGCCAGCAGCTTACAGGGGGCTCAAAGGGGTGAGCAGTTCTTC. Encoded protein: CASSLQGAQRGEQFF.

This clonotype was found a few times. A much larger clone is a single base away; this may be a read error. The genes are TRBV19 and TRBJ2-3, with 9 bases that match TRBD2. Losses at the gene ends were 3 bases for V and 4 bases for J; bases not matched to a gene: 5. CDR1 is LNHDA and CDR2 is SQIVND in the germline V gene (reference sequence). CDR3 size: 15 residues. This CDR3 is CASSMASGIADTQYF. In DNA form, the CDR3 reads TGTGCCAGTAGTATGGCTAGCGGGATTGCAGATACGCAGTATTTT.

This clonotype was seen at least ten times. The J gene is TRBJ2-7, the V gene TRBV2; TRBD1 matches 9 bases. This CDR3 contains 15 residues. Unmatched junction bases numbered 6, after V lost 6 bases and J lost 0 bases. The germline V gene encodes CDR1 SNHLY and CDR2 FYNNEI. CDR3 sequence reads: CASSSRDRDSYEQYF. The CDR3 DNA follows: TGTGCCAGCAGCTCCCGGGACAGGGACTCCTACGAGCAGTACTTC.

Many counts were recorded for this clonotype. The V gene is TRBV12-3 or TRBV12-4, the J gene TRBJ2-3; D is unclear. CDR3 length equals 14 residues. Trimming pared 6 bases from V and 0 bases from J, leaving 10 bases between. The CDR3 sequence is CASRKVHSTDTQYF. CDR3 nucleotides: TGTGCCAGCAGGAAGGTCCATAGCACAGATACGCAGTATTTT.

This clonotype was recorded a few times. For the CDR3, the DNA is TGTGCCAGTACCTTTGGGACAGGGGGCGCGAAAATGAACACTGAAGCTTTCTTT. It translates to CASTFGTGGAKMNTEAFF. The genes are TRBV19 and TRBJ1-1; 12 bases agree with TRBD1. Looked up from germline, CDR1 is LNHDA and CDR2 is SQIVND (reference sequence). The junction had 12 bases not matched to a gene; V was cut back by 7 bases and J by 0 bases. CDR3 length: 18 amino acids.

This clonotype appeared many times. The chain recombines TRBV20-1 with TRBJ2-7; no definite D call. Germline V gene sequence: CDR1 DFQATT, CDR2 SNEGSKA (reference sequence). Trimming removed 2 bases at V and 2 bases at J, with 10 bases between. There are 13 residues in the CDR3. As DNA, the CDR3 is TGCAGTGCTAGATTCTACGGTACCTACGAGCAGTACTTC. This encodes CSARFYGTYEQYF.

This clonotype was seen many times. The gene calls are TRBV4-1 and TRBJ1-4; 8 nucleotides line up with TRBD1. V dropped 0 bases and J dropped 11; count of bases not matched to a gene: 11. The CDR3 runs to 16 residues. The germline gives CDR1 MGHRA, CDR2 YSYEKL. CDR3 amino acids: CASSQDFDRGMWKLFF. CDR3 coding DNA: TGCGCCAGCAGCCAAGATTTCGACAGGGGTATGTGGAAACTGTTTTTT.

V gene TRBV6-1 combines with J gene TRBJ1-2; D may be TRBD1 (6 bases). Trimming left V 6 bases short and J 10 bases short, with 18 bases between. Germline loops: CDR1 MNHNS, CDR2 SASEGT. The CDR3 has 13 amino acids. The CDR3 DNA reads TGTGCCAGCAGGCACGGACAGAGCTATAACTACACCTTC. Protein: CASRHGQSYNYTF.

This clonotype was recorded a few times. The genes are TRBV10-2 and TRBJ2-7, with TRBD1 identical over 11 bases. The CDR3 contains 14 residues. Unmatched junction bases numbered 7, after V lost 6 bases and J lost 6 bases. Germline CDR1 is WSHSY and CDR2 is SAAADI. The CDR3 region has the DNA TGCGCCAGCAGGTCGGGACAGGGGGGGGGCGAGCAGTACTTC. It yields the protein CASRSGQGGGEQYF.